A single sample gave rise to the 18 T cell receptor beta chains below, sequenced in a study of cytomegalovirus exposure and HLA in healthy donors. The PCR contained 60 Vbeta and 13 Jbeta primers. Clones were sequenced by immunoSEQ multiplex PCR, and TCRdb holds only the in-frame ones, with some missing. The sample lists 200,000 to 250,000 clones, 70% to 85% seen once, with 1.7% in the top ten. Sequencing input: PBMCs. The source of these receptors is a man aged 45-60 years in good health and CMV-seronegative.

This sequence joins TRBV6-4 and TRBJ2-1; 12 bases are a match to TRBD2. V dropped 7 bases and J dropped 3; count of bases not matched to a gene: 16. Germline V gene lookup returns CDR1 MRHNA and CDR2 SNTAGT. The CDR3 runs to 19 residues. The CDR3 DNA follows: TGTGCCAGCAACCGGACTAGCGGGACCTACAGGGCCCTCTACAATGAGCAGTTCTTC. Amino acid sequence: CASNRTSGTYRALYNEQFF.

The rearrangement links TRBV27 to TRBJ1-2, with D perhaps matching TRBD1 (6 bases). CDR1 and CDR2 from the germline V gene are MNHEY and SMNVEV (reference sequence). The CDR3 is 15 amino acids. V was shortened by 2 bases and J by 0 bases, with 10 bases between the two germline ends. The CDR3 region has the DNA TGTGCCAGCAGTTTAACCTGGACAGCTAACTATGGCTACACCTTC. Protein product: CASSLTWTANYGYTF.

The V and J genes are TRBV7-2 and TRBJ2-5; 9 bases match TRBD2. CDR1 SGHTA and CDR2 FQGNSA come from the germline V gene. J was trimmed by 5 bases and V by 1 base; bases with no gene match: 11. CDR3 length equals 17 residues. CDR3 bases: TGTGCCAGCAGCTTAGGGGGGGGCGGGAGGGCCGGCGAGACCCAGTACTTC. Translating it yields CASSLGGGGRAGETQYF.

This chain joins TRBV2 and TRBJ1-4; 7 nucleotides match TRBD1. CDR3 length: 14 amino acids. V was pared by 8 bases and J by 7 bases, with 10 bases of the junction left unmatched. Germline CDR1 reads SNHLY; CDR2 reads FYNNEI. CDR3 amino acids: CASLGGLASEKLFF. CDR3 sequence (DNA): TGTGCCAGCTTAGGGGGCCTTGCATCTGAAAAACTGTTTTTT.

The chain joins TRBV5-1 to TRBJ2-1; 11 nucleotides line up with TRBD2. Looked up from germline, CDR1 is SGHRS and CDR2 is YFSETQ. CDR3 length equals 16 residues. J gave up 6 bases and V 4 bases, and 9 bases lay outside the gene matches. The CDR3, as DNA: TGCGCCAGCAGCCTTCCCCCACTAGCGGGAGTCAATGAGCAGTTCTTC. The encoded protein is CASSLPPLAGVNEQFF.

The chain employs TRBV30 and TRBJ2-7; D gene uncertain. Germline V gene data show CDR1 as GTSNPN and CDR2 as SVGIG (reference sequence). Trimming shortened V by 2 bases and J by 7 bases, and 9 bases separated the two germline ends. This CDR3 is 11 amino acids long. CDR3 nucleotides: TGTGCCTGGAGTTCTGTTAAAGAGCAGTACTTC. Its translation is CAWSSVKEQYF.

CDR3: CASRRGGKTSYEQYF. The CDR3 DNA is TGCGCCAGCAGGAGAGGCGGGAAAACCTCCTACGAGCAGTACTTC. The chain uses TRBV5-1 and TRBJ2-7, with D tentatively TRBD2 (6 bases). Germline-derived CDR1 and CDR2 are SGHRS and YFSETQ. The CDR3 loop spans 15 amino acids. The V gene lost 5 bases and the J gene lost 0 bases, with 15 bases spanning the gap.

V usage is TRBV10-3 and J usage is TRBJ2-5, with D unclear. V was shortened by 8 bases and J by 1 base, with 8 bases between the two germline ends. The CDR3 runs to 12 residues. CDR1 and CDR2 from the germline V gene are ENHRY and SYGVKD. CDR3 amino acids: CAIGNFQETQYF. As DNA, the CDR3 is TGTGCCATCGGTAACTTCCAAGAGACCCAGTACTTC.

The J gene is TRBJ2-5, the V gene TRBV27, with D perhaps TRBD2 (6 bases). With 2 bases removed from V and 7 bases from J, the gap between germline ends came to 17 bases. The CDR3 contains 15 residues. Per germline, CDR1 MNHEY and CDR2 SMNVEV (reference sequence). The CDR3 DNA reads as TGTGCCAGCAGTTTAATTGCGGGACCCCGGGGGACCCAGTACTTC. This gives the protein CASSLIAGPRGTQYF.

This sequence joins TRBV7-3 and TRBJ2-1; 11 nucleotides agree with TRBD2. After removal of 5 bases from V and 5 bases from J, the junction contained 17 bases not matched to a gene. This CDR3 spans 19 amino acids. The germline gives CDR1 SGHTA, CDR2 FQGTGA. The CDR3 region is CASSENAGTSGIRDNEQFF. As DNA, the CDR3 is TGTGCCAGCAGCGAAAATGCCGGGACTAGCGGAATCCGTGACAATGAGCAGTTCTTC.

As for this clone: Other DNA variants within this sample encode the same CDR3. The chain employs TRBV2 and TRBJ2-2; the D gene is possibly TRBD1 (6 bases). Germline values: CDR1 SNHLY, CDR2 FYNNEI. V gave up 4 bases and J gave up 1 base, with 10 bases separating them. The CDR3 is 15 amino acids. For the CDR3, the DNA is TGTGCCAGCAGTGTACAGGGATTGAACACCGGGGAGCTGTTTTTT. Translation gives CASSVQGLNTGELFF. Looking up the rest from reference TRBV2 and TRBJ2-2 gives the full variable domain: EPEVTQTPSHQVTQMGQEVILRCVPISNHLYFYWYRQILGQKVEFLVSFYNNEISEKSEIFDDQFSVERPDGSNFTLKIRSTKLEDSAMYFCASSVQGLNTGELFFGEGSRLTVL.

J is TRBJ1-1 and V is TRBV2; tentatively, D is TRBD1 (5 bases). The CDR3 contains 14 residues. V lost 8 bases, J lost 2 bases, and 15 bases lay in between. The germline V gene encodes CDR1 SNHLY and CDR2 FYNNEI. The DNA of the CDR3 is TGTGCCAGCTCTCGGGGGTCTGGAAACACTGAAGCTTTCTTT. It specifies CASSRGSGNTEAFF.

This clone appeared once. This chain joins TRBV5-6 and TRBJ1-1; 11 nucleotides line up with TRBD1. The junction had 10 bases not matched to a gene; V was cut back by 4 bases and J by 5 bases. CDR1 SGHDT and CDR2 YYEEEE come from the germline V gene. The CDR3 runs 16 residues. The CDR3 nucleotides are TGTGCCAGCAGCGCTAGGGACAGGGGGGGTAGGACTGAAGCTTTCTTT. Protein sequence: CASSARDRGGRTEAFF.

The chain joins TRBV15 to TRBJ1-1, with TRBD1 as a possible D gene (6 bases). The germline V gene encodes CDR1 LNHNV and CDR2 YYDKDF (reference sequence). Trimming cost V 1 base and J 5 bases, with 14 bases left between them. CDR3 length equals 15 residues. As DNA, the CDR3 is TGTGCCACCAGCAGAGGGGTGACAGGTCGTACTGAAGCTTTCTTT. This codes for CATSRGVTGRTEAFF.

The genes are TRBV11-2 and TRBJ2-6; D remains ambiguous. The CDR3 is made up of 15 amino acids. Trimming took off 2 bases at V and 0 bases at J, with 5 bases between the two ends. From germline, CDR1 is SGHAT and CDR2 FQNNGV. Here the CDR3 DNA reads TGTGCCAGCAGCTTATCTCCCTCTGGGGCCAACGTCCTGACTTTC. Its translation: CASSLSPSGANVLTF.

This chain links TRBV19 with TRBJ2-1, with TRBD2 matching 8 bases. CDR1 and CDR2 from the germline V gene are LNHDA and SQIVND (reference sequence). The CDR3 sequence is 15 residues long. V lost 3 bases, J lost 2 bases, and 3 bases stayed unmatched. CDR3 residues: CASSIRAGAYNEQFF. For the CDR3, the DNA is TGTGCCAGTAGTATCCGAGCGGGAGCCTACAATGAGCAGTTCTTC. Looking up the rest from reference TRBV19 and TRBJ2-1 gives the full variable domain: DGGITQSPKYLFRKEGQNVTLSCEQNLNHDAMYWYRQDPGQGLRLIYYSQIVNDFQKGDIAEGYSVSREKKESFPLTVTSAQKNPTAFYLCASSIRAGAYNEQFFGPGTRLTVL.

This clone showed up just a few times. This chain uses TRBV29-1 with TRBJ1-1, with a tentative D call TRBD1 (5 bases). Germline V lookup: CDR1 SQVTM, CDR2 ANQGSEA. Trimming cost V 4 bases and J 1 base, with 10 bases left between them. The CDR3 contains 13 residues. CDR3 sequence: CSVGGRKNTEAFF. The CDR3 coding sequence is TGCAGCGTTGGGGGCAGAAAGAACACTGAAGCTTTCTTT.

The chain recombines TRBV19 with TRBJ2-4, with D uncertain. Germline V gene lookup returns CDR1 LNHDA and CDR2 SQIVND (reference sequence). This CDR3 is built from 15 residues. Between the trimmed V and J ends, which lost 4 bases and 6 bases, there was a span of 16 bases. The CDR3 here is CASSTSTLRGNIQYF. The CDR3 coding sequence is TGTGCCAGTAGTACCTCGACACTTCGTGGAAACATTCAGTACTTC.